The source of this T cell receptor (beta chain) is a study of T cell repertoires in cytomegalovirus infection. On the study more broadly: Public signatures in TCR beta pointed to CMV infection and matching HLA type.

TCRdb processed the reads anew with MiXCR; each CDR3 protein has one entry. The table includes 900,000 to 950,000 distinct CDR3 sequences, about a third detected once. The CDR3 has 13 amino acids. With 7 bases removed from V and 10 bases from J, the gap between germline ends came to 17 bases. CDR1 is ENHRY and CDR2 is SYGVKD in the germline V gene. Findings and limits, study-wide: Cumulative public TCR beta family frequency identified CMV carriers with the relevant HLA. The study found HLA-C-restricted CMV-specific TCR beta clonotypes dominating the ex vivo response.

To note about this clonotype: The antigen is not known.

The sample consisted of cultured CD8+ T cells from PBMCs, taken from culture after CMV antigen stimulation. The rearrangement links TRBV10-3 to TRBJ2-1; D possibly corresponds to TRBD1 (6 bases). This clonotype was sampled from a human donor in good health (CMV status not recorded). Some clones in this sample may be carry-over from other donors' samples. The CDR3 nucleotides are TGTGCCATCACCGTTACAGGGAAGGGAGAGCAGTTCTTC. Protein product: CAITVTGKGEQFF.